This T cell receptor beta chain was sequenced in a study of ipilimumab plus nivolumab after autologous stem cell transplantation. Germline assignment: CDR1 LGHNA and CDR2 YSLEER. CDR3 length equals 15 residues. V lost 1 base to trimming and J lost 3 bases; unmatched junction nucleotides: 3. Generated by immunoSEQ multiplex PCR, the TCRdb table keeps only in-frame clones and is missing some. The sample contains some 87,000 clones, nearly 85% of which appear only once. Checkpoint therapy with ipilimumab 1 mg/kg began 14 to 28 days after transplant. Sample: PBMCs, taken in a trial of ipilimumab plus nivolumab as post-transplant consolidation. The receptor was derived from a male donor with diffuse large B-cell lymphoma. This chain uses TRBV4-3 with TRBJ1-5, with 7 nucleotides matching TRBD1. CDR3 loop: CASSQVTGDNQPQHF. The CDR3 DNA reads TGCGCCAGCAGCCAAGTCACAGGGGACAATCAGCCCCAGCATTTT.